This T cell receptor (beta chain) was retrieved from a study of blood T cell repertoires in COVID-19. As for the study in general: Acute and convalescent COVID-19 specimens originated in the United States, Italy and Spain. T cells, B-cell-depleted T cells, or PBMCs provided the cDNA or gDNA that served as material.

Authors' methods: Cell counts per sample came from amplifying reference gene primers. This table comes from immunoSEQ multiplex PCR, and its TCRdb copy is limited to in-frame clones, with some not included. Clone size and V and J calls were adopted from that table, with D and trimming inferred from the DNA. The sample lists 150,000 to 200,000 clones, 79% occurring once. Patients of the Seattle cohort, enrolled during active infection, were followed longitudinally. This CDR3 spans 14 amino acids. The V gene's germline CDR1 is SGHTA and CDR2 FQGNSA. The V gene lost 8 bases and the J gene lost 0 bases, with 11 bases spanning the gap.

The sequence derives from a woman aged 40 to 50 with COVID-19, enrolled during active disease. The sequencing input was peripheral blood. The chain combines TRBV7-2 with TRBJ1-3; maybe TRBD1 (6 bases). This CDR3 is CASSGGYSGNTIYF. In DNA form, the CDR3 reads TGTGCCAGCTCGGGGGGCTACTCTGGAAACACCATATATTTT.